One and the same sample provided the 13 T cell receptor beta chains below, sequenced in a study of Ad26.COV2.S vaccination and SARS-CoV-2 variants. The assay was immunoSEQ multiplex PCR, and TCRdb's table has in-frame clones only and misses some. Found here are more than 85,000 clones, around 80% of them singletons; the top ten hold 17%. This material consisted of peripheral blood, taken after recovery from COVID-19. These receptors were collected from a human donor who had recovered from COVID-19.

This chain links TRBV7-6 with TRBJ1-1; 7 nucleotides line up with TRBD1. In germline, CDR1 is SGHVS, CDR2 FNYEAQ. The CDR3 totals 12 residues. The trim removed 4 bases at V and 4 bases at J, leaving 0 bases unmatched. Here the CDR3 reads CASSSGGTEAFF. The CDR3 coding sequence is TGTGCCAGCAGCTCAGGGGGCACTGAAGCTTTCTTT.

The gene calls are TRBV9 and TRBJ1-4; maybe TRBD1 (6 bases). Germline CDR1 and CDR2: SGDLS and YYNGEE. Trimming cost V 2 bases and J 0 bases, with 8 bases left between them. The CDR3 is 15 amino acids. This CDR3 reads CASSVQGTTNEKLFF. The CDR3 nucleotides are TGTGCCAGCAGCGTGCAGGGGACAACTAATGAAAAACTGTTTTTT.

CDR3 bases: TGTGCCAGCAGTGACTCTAGCGGGGGGGCCCCAGATACGCAGTATTTT. Translating it yields CASSDSSGGAPDTQYF. V and J are TRBV6-4 and TRBJ2-3, with 11 bases identical to TRBD2. Losses at the gene ends were 0 bases for V and 4 bases for J; bases not matched to a gene: 3. Germline V gives CDR1 MRHNA, CDR2 SNTAGT. CDR3 length: 16 amino acids.

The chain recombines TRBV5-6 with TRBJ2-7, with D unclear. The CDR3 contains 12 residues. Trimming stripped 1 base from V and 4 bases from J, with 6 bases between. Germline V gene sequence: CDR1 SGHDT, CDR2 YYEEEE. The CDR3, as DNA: TGTGCCAGCAGCTTGCAGGAGTACGAGCAGTACTTC. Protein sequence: CASSLQEYEQYF.

The CDR3 spells CASSEDRGDEKLFF. In DNA form, the CDR3 reads TGTGCCAGCAGTGAGGACAGGGGGGATGAAAAACTGTTTTTT. The chain carries TRBV6-1 and TRBJ1-4; 10 positions agree with TRBD1. The CDR3 has 14 amino acids. CDR1 is MNHNS and CDR2 is SASEGT in the germline V gene. The ends lost 3 bases at V and 6 bases at J; junction bases unmatched: 1.

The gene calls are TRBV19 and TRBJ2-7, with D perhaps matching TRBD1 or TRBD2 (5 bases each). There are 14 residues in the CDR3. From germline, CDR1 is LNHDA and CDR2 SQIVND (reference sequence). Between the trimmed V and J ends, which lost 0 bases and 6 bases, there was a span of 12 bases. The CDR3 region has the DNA TGTGCCAGTAGTATAGATCGGGACCGATCCGAGCAGTACTTC. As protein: CASSIDRDRSEQYF.

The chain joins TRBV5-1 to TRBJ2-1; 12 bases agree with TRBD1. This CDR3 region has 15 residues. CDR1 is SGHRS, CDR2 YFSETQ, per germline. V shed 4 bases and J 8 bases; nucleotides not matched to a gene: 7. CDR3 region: CASSKGQGAVDEQFF. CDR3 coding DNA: TGCGCCAGCAGCAAGGGACAGGGGGCAGTCGATGAGCAGTTCTTC.

The CDR3 loop reads CASSQDWTGNSPLHF. CDR3 bases: TGTGCCAGCAGCCAAGATTGGACAGGAAATTCACCCCTCCACTTT. The genes are TRBV3-1 (or the pseudogene TRBV3-2) and TRBJ1-6; 7 positions match TRBD1. The germline gives CDR1 LGHDT, CDR2 YNNKEL (reference sequence). With V trimmed by 0 bases and J by 7 bases, 3 bases remained unmatched. The CDR3 is made up of 15 amino acids.

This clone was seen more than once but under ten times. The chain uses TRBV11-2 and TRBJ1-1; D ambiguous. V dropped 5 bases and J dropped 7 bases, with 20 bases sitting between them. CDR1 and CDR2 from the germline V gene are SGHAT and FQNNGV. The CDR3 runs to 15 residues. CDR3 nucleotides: TGTGCCAGCAGCCCCTCCTCGACGGCAATCCGTGAAGCTTTCTTT. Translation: CASSPSSTAIREAFF.

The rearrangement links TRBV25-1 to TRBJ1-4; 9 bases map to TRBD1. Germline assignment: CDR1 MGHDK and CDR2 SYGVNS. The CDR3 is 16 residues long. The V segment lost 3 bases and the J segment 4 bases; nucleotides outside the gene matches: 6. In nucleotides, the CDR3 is TGTGCCAGCAGTGACCCGGGACAGGGAGGTAATGAAAAACTGTTTTTT. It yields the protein CASSDPGQGGNEKLFF. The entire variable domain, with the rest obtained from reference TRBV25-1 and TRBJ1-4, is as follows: EADIYQTPRYLVIGTGKKITLECSQTMGHDKMYWYQQDPGMELHLIHYSYGVNSTEKGDLSSESTVSRIRTEHFPLTLESARPSHTSQYLCASSDPGQGGNEKLFFGSGTQLSVL.

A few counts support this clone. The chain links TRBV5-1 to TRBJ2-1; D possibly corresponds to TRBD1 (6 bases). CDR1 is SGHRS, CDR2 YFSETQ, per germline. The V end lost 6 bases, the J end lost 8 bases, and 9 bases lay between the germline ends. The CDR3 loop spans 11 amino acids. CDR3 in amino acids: CASTAGDEQFF. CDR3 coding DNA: TGCGCCAGCACTGCAGGGGATGAGCAGTTCTTC.

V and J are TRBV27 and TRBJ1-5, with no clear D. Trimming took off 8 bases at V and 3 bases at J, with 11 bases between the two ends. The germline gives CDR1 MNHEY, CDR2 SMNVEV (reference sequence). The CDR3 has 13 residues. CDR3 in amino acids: CASRYSYNQPQHF. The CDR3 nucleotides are TGTGCCAGCCGATACAGTTACAATCAGCCCCAGCATTTT.

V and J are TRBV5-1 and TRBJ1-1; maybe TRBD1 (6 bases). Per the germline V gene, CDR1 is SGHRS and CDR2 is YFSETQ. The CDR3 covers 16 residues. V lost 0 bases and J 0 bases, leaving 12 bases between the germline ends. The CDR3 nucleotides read TGCGCCAGCAGCTTGGCCGGGGGCTTCATGAACACTGAAGCTTTCTTT. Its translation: CASSLAGGFMNTEAFF.